This T cell receptor (beta chain) was observed in a study of cytomegalovirus exposure and HLA in healthy donors. Overall study findings and caveats: Immune exposure was documented only through CMV serostatus. In an earlier analysis, in some 500 donors, most V segments appeared productive either ~90% or ~30% of the time. Later analysis showed most CMV-associated TCR beta chains appearing HLA-restricted.

The CDR3 length is 17 residues. Germline trimming cut 0 bases from V and 6 bases from J; bases unmatched to any gene: 10. The germline gives CDR1 SGDLS, CDR2 YYNGEE. Comments on this clone: Its antigen is unknown.

With 60 Vbeta and 13 Jbeta primers, the PCR was carried out. Clones were sequenced by immunoSEQ multiplex PCR, and TCRdb holds only the in-frame ones, with some missing. Of under 150,000 clones listed, about three quarters are singletons. The sequenced sample was PBMCs. The rearrangement links TRBV9 to TRBJ1-3; 9 nucleotides align to TRBD1. The clonotype comes from a woman in her twenties or thirties in good health and CMV-seronegative. CDR3 region: CASSVDPPQGAKNTIYF. The CDR3 DNA is TGTGCCAGCAGCGTAGACCCTCCACAGGGGGCAAAAAACACCATATATTTT. Full variable domain (remainder filled in from reference TRBV9 and TRBJ1-3): DSGVTQTPKHLITATGQRVTLRCSPRSGDLSVYWYQQSLDQGLQFLIQYYNGEERAKGNILERFSAQQFPDLHSELNLSSLELGDSALYFCASSVDPPQGAKNTIYFGEGSWLTVV.